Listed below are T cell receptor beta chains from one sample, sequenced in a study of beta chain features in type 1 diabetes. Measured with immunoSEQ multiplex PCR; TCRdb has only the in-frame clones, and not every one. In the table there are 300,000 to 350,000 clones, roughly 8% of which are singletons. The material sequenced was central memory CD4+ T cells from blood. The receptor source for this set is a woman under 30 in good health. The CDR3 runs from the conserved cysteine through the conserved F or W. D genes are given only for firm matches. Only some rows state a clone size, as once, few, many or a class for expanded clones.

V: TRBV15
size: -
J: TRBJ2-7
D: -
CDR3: CATSRGGTLYEQYF
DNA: TGTGCCACCAGCAGAGGTGGTACTCTCTACGAGCAGTACTTC

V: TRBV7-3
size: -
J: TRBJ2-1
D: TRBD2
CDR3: CASSWTRFHEQFF
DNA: TGTGCCAGCAGCTGGACTAGATTCCATGAGCAGTTCTTC

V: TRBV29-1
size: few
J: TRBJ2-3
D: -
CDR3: CSVEESGTDTQYF
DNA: TGCAGCGTTGAAGAATCGGGGACAGATACGCAGTATTTT

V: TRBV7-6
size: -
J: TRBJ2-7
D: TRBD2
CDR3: CASSFNAASGPYEQYF
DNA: TGTGCCAGCAGCTTTAATGCGGCTAGCGGCCCCTACGAGCAGTACTTC

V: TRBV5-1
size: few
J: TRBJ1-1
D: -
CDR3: CASSSTLNTEAFF
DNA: TGCGCCAGCAGCTCCACACTGAACACTGAAGCTTTCTTT

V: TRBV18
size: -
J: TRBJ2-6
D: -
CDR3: CASHQGSGANVLTF
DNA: TGTGCCAGCCACCAGGGCTCTGGGGCCAACGTCCTGACTTTC

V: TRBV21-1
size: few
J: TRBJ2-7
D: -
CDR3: CASSKGGTGNYEQYF
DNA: TGTGCCAGCAGCAAAGGGGGGACAGGAAACTACGAGCAGTACTTC

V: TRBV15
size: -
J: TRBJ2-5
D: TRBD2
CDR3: CATSTLSGEETQYF
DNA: TGTGCCACCAGCACGCTGAGCGGGGAAGAGACCCAGTACTTC

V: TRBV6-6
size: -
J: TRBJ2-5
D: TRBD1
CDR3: CASSDAGGETQYF
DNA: TGTGCCAGCAGTGACGCAGGGGGCGAGACCCAGTACTTC

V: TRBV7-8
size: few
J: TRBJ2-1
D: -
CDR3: CASSLAERISYNEQFF
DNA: TGTGCCAGCAGCTTAGCGGAGCGGATCTCCTACAATGAGCAGTTCTTC

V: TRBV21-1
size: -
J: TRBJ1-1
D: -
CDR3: CASSKDGGGFTEAFF
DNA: TGTGCCAGCAGCAAAGACGGAGGGGGCTTCACTGAAGCTTTCTTT

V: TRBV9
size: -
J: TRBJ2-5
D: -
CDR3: CASSVQGRQETQYF
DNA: TGTGCCAGCAGCGTACAAGGGAGGCAAGAGACCCAGTACTTC

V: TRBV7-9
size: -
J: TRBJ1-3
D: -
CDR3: CASLGRISGNTIYF
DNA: TGTGCCAGCCTGGGCAGGATCTCTGGAAACACCATATATTTT

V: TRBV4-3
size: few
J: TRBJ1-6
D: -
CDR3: CASSQDHLSSYNSPLHF
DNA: TGCGCCAGCAGCCAAGATCACCTGAGCTCCTATAATTCACCCCTCCACTTT

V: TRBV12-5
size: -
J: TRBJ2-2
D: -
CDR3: CASGRDTGELFF
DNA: TGTGCTAGTGGTAGGGACACCGGGGAGCTGTTTTTT

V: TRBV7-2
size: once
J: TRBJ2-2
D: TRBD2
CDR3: CASSLSSGRPNTGELFF
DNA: TGTGCCAGCAGCTTAAGTAGCGGGAGGCCGAACACCGGGGAGCTGTTTTTT